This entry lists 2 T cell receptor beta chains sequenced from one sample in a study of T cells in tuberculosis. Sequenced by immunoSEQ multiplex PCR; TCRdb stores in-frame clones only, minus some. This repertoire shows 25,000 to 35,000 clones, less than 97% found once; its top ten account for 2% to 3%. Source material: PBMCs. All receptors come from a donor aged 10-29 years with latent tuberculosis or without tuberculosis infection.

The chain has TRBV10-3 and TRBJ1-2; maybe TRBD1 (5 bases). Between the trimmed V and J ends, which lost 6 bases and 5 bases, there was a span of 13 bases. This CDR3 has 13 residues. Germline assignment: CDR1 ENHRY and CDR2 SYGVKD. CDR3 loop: CAIREDTKYGYTF. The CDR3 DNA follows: TGTGCCATCAGGGAGGACACCAAATATGGCTACACCTTC.

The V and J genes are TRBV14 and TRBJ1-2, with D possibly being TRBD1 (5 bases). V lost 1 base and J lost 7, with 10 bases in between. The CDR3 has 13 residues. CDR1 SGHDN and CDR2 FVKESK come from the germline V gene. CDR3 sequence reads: CASSQGGRGGYTF. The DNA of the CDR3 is TGTGCCAGCAGCCAAGGGGGCCGAGGTGGCTACACCTTC. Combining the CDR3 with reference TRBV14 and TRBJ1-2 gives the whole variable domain EAGVTQFPSHSVIEKGQTVTLRCDPISGHDNLYWYRRVMGKEIKFLLHFVKESKQDESGMPNNRFLAERTGGTYSTLKVQPAELEDSGVYFCASSQGGRGGYTFGSGTRLTVV.